The 21 T cell receptor beta chains below come from one sample, sequenced in a study of T cells after yellow fever vaccination. TCRdb passed the 5' RACE reads through MiXCR, listing each CDR3 protein once. The sample includes under 250,000 distinct CDR3 sequences, 6.9% seen only once; the top ten take 0.85%. The source material was CD4+ T cells sorted from PBMCs, sampled 15 days after the yellow fever booster vaccination. The receptors derive from a man younger than 40 who received the YFV17D yellow fever vaccine.

The CDR3 DNA reads TGCAGTGCCTTTCAGGGACTAGCGGTCTACAATGAGCAGTTCTTC. Encoded protein: CSAFQGLAVYNEQFF. The V and J genes are TRBV20-1 and TRBJ2-1, with TRBD2 identical over 11 bases. Germline values: CDR1 DFQATT, CDR2 SNEGSKA (reference sequence). The CDR3 has 15 amino acids. J gave up 3 bases and V 6 bases, and 7 bases lay outside the gene matches.

This clonotype was found many times. CDR3 sequence: CATSDLVQGGRNEQFF. CDR3 bases: TGTGCCACCAGTGATTTGGTCCAGGGTGGGCGCAATGAGCAGTTCTTC. V gene TRBV24-1 combines with J gene TRBJ2-1; tentative D call: TRBD1 (5 bases). The CDR3 is made up of 16 amino acids. V gave up 0 bases and J gave up 6 bases, with 14 bases separating them. Germline values: CDR1 KGHDR, CDR2 SFDVKD.

Worth noting for this clonotype: One junction end does not reproduce the germline sequence, and a read error may be involved. CDR3 in DNA: TGCGCCATCAGCCTCTCGGACCCACGGGAGGAGACCCAGTACTTC. Translation gives CAISLSDPREETQYF. The chain links TRBV5-1 to TRBJ2-5, with D maybe TRBD2 (6 bases). Germline CDR1 is SGHRS and CDR2 is YFSETQ. The CDR3 is made up of 15 amino acids.

This clonotype was observed a handful of times. Written as DNA, the CDR3 is TGTGCCATCAGTGAGGTTGGCAGCTATGGCTACACCTTC. Translating it yields CAISEVGSYGYTF. The rearrangement uses TRBV10-3 and TRBJ1-2; unclear D gene. V lost 2 bases and J 4 bases, leaving 8 bases between the germline ends. CDR3 size: 13 residues. The germline CDR1 and CDR2 sequences are ENHRY and SYGVKD.

The genes are TRBV5-4 and TRBJ2-7, with no clear D. From germline, CDR1 is SGHNT and CDR2 YYREEE (reference sequence). The CDR3 contains 13 residues. The germline V and J ends were trimmed by 4 bases and 4 bases, with 12 bases remaining between them. The CDR3 protein is CASSPETEYEQYF. CDR3 nucleotides: TGTGCCAGCAGCCCAGAGACCGAATACGAGCAGTACTTC.

DNA of the CDR3: TGCAGTGCTAGAGAAGCCGGGACAGCCAATTCACCCCTCCACTTT. This translates into CSAREAGTANSPLHF. The chain is built from TRBV20-1 and TRBJ1-6; 7 bases are a match to TRBD1. Looked up from germline, CDR1 is DFQATT and CDR2 is SNEGSKA (reference sequence). Trimming at V came to 0 bases and at J to 7 bases, leaving 6 bases not matched to a gene. The length of the CDR3 is 15 residues.

This clonotype was picked up many times. The V and J genes are TRBV2 and TRBJ2-5, with 15 bases fitting TRBD2. The CDR3 length is 16 residues. Germline-derived CDR1 and CDR2 are SNHLY and FYNNEI. After removal of 6 bases from V and 1 base from J, the junction contained 3 bases not matched to a gene. This CDR3 is CASSLGLAGGQETQYF. The CDR3 DNA reads as TGTGCCAGCAGCTTGGGACTAGCGGGAGGCCAAGAGACCCAGTACTTC.

This clonotype has just a few counts. V and J are TRBV9 and TRBJ2-1; no clear D gene. In germline, CDR1 is SGDLS, CDR2 YYNGEE. The CDR3 consists of 14 residues. The V end was cut by 0 bases, the J end by 4 bases, with 8 bases between. CDR3 nucleotide sequence: TGTGCCAGCAGCGTAGAGTCACGGTACAATGAGCAGTTCTTC. This gives the protein CASSVESRYNEQFF. Based on the CDR3 plus reference TRBV9 and TRBJ2-1, the full variable domain is DSGVTQTPKHLITATGQRVTLRCSPRSGDLSVYWYQQSLDQGLQFLIQYYNGEERAKGNILERFSAQQFPDLHSELNLSSLELGDSALYFCASSVESRYNEQFFGPGTRLTVL.

Only a few counts were recorded for this clonotype. CDR3 nucleotide sequence: TGCGCCAGCCGTAACTCCCGGACAGAAACGTATGGCTACACCTTC. Amino acids: CASRNSRTETYGYTF. This sequence joins TRBV10-1 and TRBJ1-2, with D possibly being TRBD1 (6 bases). V was shortened by 8 bases and J by 5 bases, with 21 bases between the two germline ends. Per the germline V gene, CDR1 is WNHNN and CDR2 is SYGVQD (reference sequence). The CDR3 covers 15 residues.

This rearrangement joins TRBV5-1 to TRBJ2-1, with TRBD1 matching over 7 bases. The junction had 7 bases not matched to a gene; V was cut back by 2 bases and J by 5 bases. From germline, CDR1 is SGHRS and CDR2 YFSETQ. The CDR3 runs 15 residues. The CDR3 is CASSLSGTAHNEQFF. CDR3 bases: TGCGCCAGCAGCTTATCCGGGACAGCTCACAATGAGCAGTTCTTC.

At least ten counts were recorded for this clonotype. This chain joins TRBV7-2 and TRBJ1-1; D is undetermined. CDR1 and CDR2 from the germline V gene are SGHTA and FQGNSA. The germline V and J ends were trimmed by 1 base and 5 bases, with 8 bases remaining between them. The CDR3 sequence is 13 residues long. The CDR3 region has the DNA TGTGCCAGCAGCTTAGGGGAGAAAACTGAAGCTTTCTTT. It yields the protein CASSLGEKTEAFF.

This clonotype was seen a handful of times. The chain couples TRBV7-9 to TRBJ2-7; 8 bases agree with TRBD1. The J segment lost 4 bases and the V segment lost 6 bases, leaving 8 bases of the junction unmatched. The CDR3 has 14 amino acids. Germline V gene data show CDR1 as SEHNR and CDR2 as FQNEAQ (reference sequence). CDR3 amino acids: CASSTQGALYEQYF. CDR3 DNA sequence: TGTGCCAGCAGTACCCAGGGGGCGTTATACGAGCAGTACTTC.

The rearrangement links TRBV13 to TRBJ2-1; 11 nucleotides line up with TRBD2. Germline trimming cut 5 bases from V and 5 bases from J; bases unmatched to any gene: 5. Germline lookup yields CDR1 PRHDT and CDR2 FYEKMQ (reference sequence). This CDR3 comprises 15 residues. The DNA for the CDR3 is TGTGCCAGCAGCCCTTGGACTAGCGGGCACAATGAGCAGTTCTTC. Translating it yields CASSPWTSGHNEQFF.

This chain's CDR3 is CSAREIGQGTGELFF. Written as DNA, the CDR3 is TGCAGTGCTAGAGAAATCGGACAGGGAACCGGGGAGCTGTTTTTT. V and J are TRBV20-1 and TRBJ2-2, with 8 bases matching TRBD1. This CDR3 is 15 amino acids long. V gave up 0 bases and J gave up 5 bases; unmatched junction bases: 5. From germline, CDR1 is DFQATT and CDR2 SNEGSKA (reference sequence).

This clonotype occurred a few times. The genes are TRBV19 and TRBJ2-2; 9 bases align to TRBD2. The CDR3 contains 15 residues. Germline V gene lookup returns CDR1 LNHDA and CDR2 SQIVND (reference sequence). The V segment lost 5 bases and the J segment 5 bases; nucleotides outside the gene matches: 6. CDR3 sequence reads: CASSRVAGDTGELFF. DNA for the CDR3: TGTGCCAGTAGTCGGGTAGCGGGAGATACCGGGGAGCTGTTTTTT.

This clonotype was counted only a few times. This sequence joins TRBV9 and TRBJ2-4, with TRBD2 matching 14 bases. The CDR3 has 19 amino acids. The V and J ends lost 0 bases and 0 bases, in that order; junction bases with no gene match: 5. The V gene's germline CDR1 is SGDLS and CDR2 YYNGEE. The CDR3: CASSVGGGLAGVAKNIQYF. CDR3 sequence (DNA): TGTGCCAGCAGCGTAGGGGGGGGACTAGCGGGAGTAGCCAAAAACATTCAGTACTTC.

Ten or more counts support this clonotype. This CDR3 is CASSQGQGDETQYF. The CDR3 bases are TGTGCCAGCAGCCAAGGACAGGGGGACGAGACCCAGTACTTC. The chain joins TRBV11-1 to TRBJ2-5; 10 bases map to TRBD1. CDR1 and CDR2 (germline): SGHAT, FQDESV (reference sequence). V lost 5 bases and J lost 5; bases outside the gene matches: 5. CDR3 length: 14 amino acids.

This clonotype occurred a few times. The chain joins TRBV27 to TRBJ2-1; 8 positions match TRBD2. The germline V gene encodes CDR1 MNHEY and CDR2 SMNVEV (reference sequence). V shed 4 bases, J shed 6 bases, and the junction held 8 bases outside the gene matches. CDR3 length: 15 amino acids. CDR3 nucleotides: TGTGCCAGCAGTTCGGGCGGGAGGCCCCTCAATGAGCAGTTCTTC. It codes for CASSSGGRPLNEQFF.

This clonotype was found a few times. V is TRBV10-3 and J is TRBJ1-1, with a tentative D call TRBD1 (5 bases). Trimming took 5 bases from V and 6 from J, leaving 13 bases between them. Germline-derived CDR1 and CDR2 are ENHRY and SYGVKD. CDR3 length equals 13 residues. DNA of the CDR3: TGTGCCATCAGTAAAGTTGGACAATCTGAAGCTTTCTTT. It specifies CAISKVGQSEAFF.

At least ten counts were recorded for this clonotype. This chain joins TRBV7-2 and TRBJ2-1; possible D gene TRBD2, 6 bases. The CDR3 extends over 16 amino acids. V dropped 2 bases and J dropped 0 bases, with 11 bases sitting between them. Germline CDR1 is SGHTA and CDR2 is FQGNSA. CDR3 bases: TGTGCCAGCAGCTTACCCCGGGGGAGCTCCTACAATGAGCAGTTCTTC. This encodes CASSLPRGSSYNEQFF.

This clonotype occurred many times. V and J are TRBV11-2 and TRBJ1-3; D is undetermined. Germline CDR1 is SGHAT and CDR2 is FQNNGV. The CDR3 runs 15 residues. The V end lost 2 bases, the J end lost 2 bases, and 10 bases lay between the germline ends. The CDR3 sequence: CASSLQGVPGNTIYF. The DNA for the CDR3 is TGTGCCAGCAGCTTACAAGGTGTCCCTGGAAACACCATATATTTT.